This T cell receptor (beta chain) was sequenced during a study of tumor and adjacent non-tumor tissue in lung cancer. About this clonotype itself: This is likely a read error, given that the CDR3 carries no conserved phenylalanine or tryptophan at its end.

Three rounds of nested PCR, following a modified ARM-PCR protocol, produced the TCRbeta library. MiXCR was run by TCRdb on the multiplex PCR reads, yielding one entry per CDR3 protein. The sample holds about 86,000 distinct CDR3 sequences; roughly three quarters are singletons and the top ten take roughly 22%. RNA was extracted from bulk tissue without any cell sorting. More than 3 cm separated this lung sample from the edge of the tumor. CDR1 is SGHNT, CDR2 YYREEE, per germline (reference sequence). This CDR3 contains 13 residues. The sequenced sample consisted of distant non-tumor lung tissue. This TCR derives from a woman between 50 and 59 years old with non-small cell lung cancer. The chain joins TRBV5-4 to TRBJ1-1; D uncertain. The CDR3 region has the DNA TGTGCCAGCAACTTGCAGTTGAACACTGAAGCTTTCTAT. It translates to CASNLQLNTEAFY.